This entry features one T cell receptor (beta chain) sequence. This sample is part of a study of blood T cell repertoires in COVID-19. Study-level background: Both acute and convalescent COVID-19 samples were obtained from the United States, Italy and Spain. PBMCs, B-cell-depleted T cells, or T cells provided the cDNA or gDNA that made up the material.

As originally analysed: By means of reference gene primer amplification, nucleated cell counts were estimated. Measured with immunoSEQ multiplex PCR; TCRdb has only the in-frame clones, and not every one. For V, J and clone size, that table is used; D and trimming come from the DNA. The data show about 240,000 clones, around 83% seen once. CDR1 is SGHRS, CDR2 YFSETQ, per germline. V lost 5 bases to trimming and J lost 2 bases; unmatched junction nucleotides: 4. CDR3 length: 14 residues. The chain combines TRBV5-1 with TRBJ2-1; 7 bases are a match to TRBD1. Sequencing was performed on peripheral blood. This TCR was recovered from an elderly woman with acute or convalescent COVID-19. The CDR3 protein is CASRDRAPYNEQFF. CDR3 bases: TGCGCCAGCAGAGACAGGGCCCCCTACAATGAGCAGTTCTTC.